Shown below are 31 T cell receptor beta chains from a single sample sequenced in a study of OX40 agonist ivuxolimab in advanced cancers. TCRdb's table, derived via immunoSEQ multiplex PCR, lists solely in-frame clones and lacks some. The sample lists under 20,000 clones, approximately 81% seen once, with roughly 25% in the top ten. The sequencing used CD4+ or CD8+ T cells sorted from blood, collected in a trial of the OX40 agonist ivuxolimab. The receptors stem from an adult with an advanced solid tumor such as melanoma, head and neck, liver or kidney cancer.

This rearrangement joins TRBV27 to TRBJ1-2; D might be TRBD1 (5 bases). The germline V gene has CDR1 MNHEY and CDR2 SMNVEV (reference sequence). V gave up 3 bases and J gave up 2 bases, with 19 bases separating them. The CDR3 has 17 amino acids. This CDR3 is CASSFGSGSGTNYGYTF. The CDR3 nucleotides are TGTGCCAGCAGTTTTGGGTCAGGGTCGGGTACCAACTATGGCTACACCTTC.

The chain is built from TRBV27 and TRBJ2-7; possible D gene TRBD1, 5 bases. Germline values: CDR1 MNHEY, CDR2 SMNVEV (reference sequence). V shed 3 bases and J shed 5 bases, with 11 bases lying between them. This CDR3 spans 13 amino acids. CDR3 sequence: CASSLVGAHEQYF. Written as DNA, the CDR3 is TGTGCCAGCAGTTTGGTTGGGGCCCACGAGCAGTACTTC.

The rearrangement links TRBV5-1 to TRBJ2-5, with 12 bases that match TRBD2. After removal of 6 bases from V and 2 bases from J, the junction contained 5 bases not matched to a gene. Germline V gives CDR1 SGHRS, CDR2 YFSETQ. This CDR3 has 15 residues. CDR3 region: CASTLTSGGQETQYF. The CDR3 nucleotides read TGCGCCAGCACCCTCACTAGCGGGGGGCAAGAGACCCAGTACTTC.

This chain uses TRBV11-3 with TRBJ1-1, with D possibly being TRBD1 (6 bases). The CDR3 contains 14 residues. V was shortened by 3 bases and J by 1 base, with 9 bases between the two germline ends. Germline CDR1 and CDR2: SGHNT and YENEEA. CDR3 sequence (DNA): TGTGCCAGCAGCTTCGGACAGCCGAACACTGAAGCTTTCTTT. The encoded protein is CASSFGQPNTEAFF.

The CDR3 DNA sequence: TGCGCCAGCAGCCCACAGCCCACAGATACGCAGTATTTT. This gives the protein CASSPQPTDTQYF. The rearrangement joins TRBV4-1 to TRBJ2-3; no definite D call. The CDR3 consists of 13 residues. Trimming took off 4 bases at V and 2 bases at J, with 7 bases between the two ends. CDR1 and CDR2 from the germline V gene are MGHRA and YSYEKL.

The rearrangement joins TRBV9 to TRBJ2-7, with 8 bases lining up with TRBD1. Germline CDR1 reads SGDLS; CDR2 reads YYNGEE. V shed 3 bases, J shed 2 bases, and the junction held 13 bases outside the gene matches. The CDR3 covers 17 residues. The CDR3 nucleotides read TGTGCCAGCAGCGCCTGGACAGGGAACGGTCCGGCCTACGAGCAGTACTTC. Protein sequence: CASSAWTGNGPAYEQYF.

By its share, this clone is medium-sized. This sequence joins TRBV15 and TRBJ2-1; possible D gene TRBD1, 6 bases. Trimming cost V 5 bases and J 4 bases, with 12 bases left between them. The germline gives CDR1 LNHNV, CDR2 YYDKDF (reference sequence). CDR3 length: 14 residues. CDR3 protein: CATSGTDSYNEQFF. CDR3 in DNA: TGTGCCACCAGCGGAACGGACAGTTACAATGAGCAGTTCTTC.

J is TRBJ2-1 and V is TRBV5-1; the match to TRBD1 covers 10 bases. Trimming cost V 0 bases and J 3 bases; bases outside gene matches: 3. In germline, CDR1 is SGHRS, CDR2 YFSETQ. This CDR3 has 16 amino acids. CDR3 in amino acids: CASSLGTGGIYNEQFF. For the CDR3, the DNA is TGCGCCAGCAGCTTGGGGACAGGGGGTATCTACAATGAGCAGTTCTTC.

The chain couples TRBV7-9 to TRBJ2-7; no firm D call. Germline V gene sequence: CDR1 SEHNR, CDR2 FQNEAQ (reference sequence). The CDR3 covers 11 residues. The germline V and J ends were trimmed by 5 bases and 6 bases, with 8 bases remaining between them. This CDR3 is CASSPGPEQYF. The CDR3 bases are TGTGCCAGCAGCCCGGGCCCCGAGCAGTACTTC.

CDR3 coding DNA: TGCAGCGTTGAAGCTGACAGGGGGCGCAGTGAAAAACTGTTTTTT. Protein product: CSVEADRGRSEKLFF. The chain has TRBV29-1 and TRBJ1-4, with TRBD1 identical over 10 bases. Trimming at V came to 1 base and at J to 7 bases, leaving 6 bases not matched to a gene. The CDR3 loop spans 15 amino acids. Per germline, CDR1 SQVTM and CDR2 ANQGSEA. The full variable domain, with the rest looked up from reference TRBV29-1 and TRBJ1-4, is SAVISQKPSRDICQRGTSLTIQCQVDSQVTMMFWYRQQPGQSLTLIATANQGSEATYESGFVIDKFPISRPNLTFSTLTVSNMSPEDSSIYLCSVEADRGRSEKLFFGSGTQLSVL.

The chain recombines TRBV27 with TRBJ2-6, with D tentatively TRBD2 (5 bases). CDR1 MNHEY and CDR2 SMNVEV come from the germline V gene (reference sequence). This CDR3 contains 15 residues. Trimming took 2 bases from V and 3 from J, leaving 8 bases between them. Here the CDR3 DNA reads TGTGCCAGCAGTTTAGCGGGCGGTGGGGCCAACGTCCTGACTTTC. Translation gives CASSLAGGGANVLTF.

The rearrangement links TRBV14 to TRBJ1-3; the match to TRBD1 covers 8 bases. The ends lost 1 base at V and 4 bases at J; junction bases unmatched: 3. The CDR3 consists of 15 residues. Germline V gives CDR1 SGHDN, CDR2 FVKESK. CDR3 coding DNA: TGTGCCAGCAGCCAAGGCAGGGGGCCAGGAAACACCATATATTTT. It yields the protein CASSQGRGPGNTIYF.

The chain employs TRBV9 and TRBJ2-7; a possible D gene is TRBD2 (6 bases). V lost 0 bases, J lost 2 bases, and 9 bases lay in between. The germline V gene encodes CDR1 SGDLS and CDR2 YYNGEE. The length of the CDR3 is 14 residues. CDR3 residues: CASSVGGGAYEQYF. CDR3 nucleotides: TGTGCCAGCAGCGTAGGGGGCGGGGCCTACGAGCAGTACTTC.

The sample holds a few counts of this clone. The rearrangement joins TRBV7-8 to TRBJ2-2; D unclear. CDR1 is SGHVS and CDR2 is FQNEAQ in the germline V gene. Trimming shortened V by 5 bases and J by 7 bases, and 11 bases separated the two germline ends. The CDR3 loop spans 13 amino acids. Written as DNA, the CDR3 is TGTGCCAGCAGCACGAAAAGTGACGGGGAGCTGTTTTTT. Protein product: CASSTKSDGELFF.

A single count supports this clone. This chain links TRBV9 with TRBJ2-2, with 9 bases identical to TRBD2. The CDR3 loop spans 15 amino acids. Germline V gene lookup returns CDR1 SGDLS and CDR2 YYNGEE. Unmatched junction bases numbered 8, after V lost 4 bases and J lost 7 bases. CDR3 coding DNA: TGTGCCAGCAGCACCGCGGGAGGGCCGGACGGGGAGCTGTTTTTT. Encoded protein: CASSTAGGPDGELFF.

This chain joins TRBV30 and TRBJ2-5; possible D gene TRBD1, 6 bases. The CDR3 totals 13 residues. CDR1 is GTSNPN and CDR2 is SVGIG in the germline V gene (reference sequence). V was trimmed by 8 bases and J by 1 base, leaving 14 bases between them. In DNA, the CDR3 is TGTGCCCTGGACGGCAGGGGCCAAGAGACCCAGTACTTC. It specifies CALDGRGQETQYF.

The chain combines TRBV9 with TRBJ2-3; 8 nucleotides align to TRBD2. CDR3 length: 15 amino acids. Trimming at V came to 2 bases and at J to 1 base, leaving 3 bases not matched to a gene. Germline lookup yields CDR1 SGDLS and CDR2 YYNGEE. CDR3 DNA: TGTGCCAGCAGCGTTAGCGGGGTCGGCACAGATACGCAGTATTTT. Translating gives CASSVSGVGTDTQYF.

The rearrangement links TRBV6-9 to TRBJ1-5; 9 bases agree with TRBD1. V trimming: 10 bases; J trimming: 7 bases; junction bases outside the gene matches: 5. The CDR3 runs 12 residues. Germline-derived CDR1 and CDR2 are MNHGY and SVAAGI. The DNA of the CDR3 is TGTGCCACGGGACAGGGAGGGCAGCCCCAGCATTTT. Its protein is CATGQGGQPQHF.

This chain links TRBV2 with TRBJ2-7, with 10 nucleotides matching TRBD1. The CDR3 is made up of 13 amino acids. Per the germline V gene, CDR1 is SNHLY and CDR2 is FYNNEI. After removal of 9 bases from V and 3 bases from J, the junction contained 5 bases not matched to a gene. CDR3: CASRQGAVYEQYF. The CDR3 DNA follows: TGTGCCAGTCGACAGGGGGCGGTCTACGAGCAGTACTTC.

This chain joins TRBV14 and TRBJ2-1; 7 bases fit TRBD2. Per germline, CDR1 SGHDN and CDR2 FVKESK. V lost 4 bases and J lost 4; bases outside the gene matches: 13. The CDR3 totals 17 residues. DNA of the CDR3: TGTGCCAGCAGCCTAATCCGGGAGGTTCAACCATACAATGAGCAGTTCTTC. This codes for CASSLIREVQPYNEQFF.

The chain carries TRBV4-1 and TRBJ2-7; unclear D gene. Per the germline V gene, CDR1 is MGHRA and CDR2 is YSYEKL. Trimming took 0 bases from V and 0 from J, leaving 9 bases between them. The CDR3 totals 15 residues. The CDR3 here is CASSQEDSFSYEQYF. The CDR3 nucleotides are TGCGCCAGCAGCCAAGAAGACTCTTTCTCCTACGAGCAGTACTTC.

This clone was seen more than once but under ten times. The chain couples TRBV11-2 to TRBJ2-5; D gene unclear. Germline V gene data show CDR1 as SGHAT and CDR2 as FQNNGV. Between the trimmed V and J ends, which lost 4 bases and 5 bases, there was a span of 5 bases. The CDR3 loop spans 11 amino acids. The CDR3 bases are TGTGCCAGCAGCTCGTGGGAGACCCAGTACTTC. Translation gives CASSSWETQYF.

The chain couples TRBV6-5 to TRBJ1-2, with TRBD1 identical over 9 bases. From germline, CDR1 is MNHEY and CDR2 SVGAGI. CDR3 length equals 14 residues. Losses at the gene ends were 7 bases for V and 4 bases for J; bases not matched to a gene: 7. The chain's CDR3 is CASIGTGLGYGYTF. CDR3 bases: TGTGCCAGCATCGGGACAGGGCTTGGCTATGGCTACACCTTC.

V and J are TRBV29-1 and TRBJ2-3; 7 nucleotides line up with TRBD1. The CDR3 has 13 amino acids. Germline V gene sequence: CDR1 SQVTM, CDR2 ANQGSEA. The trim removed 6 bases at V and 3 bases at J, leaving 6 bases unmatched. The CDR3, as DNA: TGCAGCGTCTCGACAGGGCGGACAGATACGCAGTATTTT. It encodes CSVSTGRTDTQYF.

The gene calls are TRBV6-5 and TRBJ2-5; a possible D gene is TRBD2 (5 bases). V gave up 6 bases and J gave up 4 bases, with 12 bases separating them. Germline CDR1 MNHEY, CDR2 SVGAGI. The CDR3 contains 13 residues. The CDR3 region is CASSPPGRETQYF. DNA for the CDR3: TGTGCCAGCAGCCCCCCGGGGAGAGAGACCCAGTACTTC.

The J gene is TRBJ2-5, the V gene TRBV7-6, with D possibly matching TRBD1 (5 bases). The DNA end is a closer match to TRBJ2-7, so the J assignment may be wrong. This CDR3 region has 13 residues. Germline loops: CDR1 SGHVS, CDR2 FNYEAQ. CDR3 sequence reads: CASSRRQTYEQYF. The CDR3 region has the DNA TGTGCCAGCAGCCGAAGACAGACCTACGAGCAGTACTTC.

The CDR3 reads CARIRLAGDYNEQFF. The DNA for the CDR3 is TGTGCCAGAATCAGACTAGCGGGGGACTACAATGAGCAGTTCTTC. This rearrangement joins TRBV9 to TRBJ2-1; 12 bases align to TRBD2. J was trimmed by 3 bases and V by 8 bases; bases with no gene match: 6. Germline V gene sequence: CDR1 SGDLS, CDR2 YYNGEE. This CDR3 is built from 15 residues.

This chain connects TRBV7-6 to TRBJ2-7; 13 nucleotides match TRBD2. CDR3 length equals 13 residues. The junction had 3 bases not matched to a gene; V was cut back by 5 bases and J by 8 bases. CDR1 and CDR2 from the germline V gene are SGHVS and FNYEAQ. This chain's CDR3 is CASSRTSGRQQYF. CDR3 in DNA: TGTGCCAGCAGCCGGACTAGCGGGAGACAGCAGTACTTC.

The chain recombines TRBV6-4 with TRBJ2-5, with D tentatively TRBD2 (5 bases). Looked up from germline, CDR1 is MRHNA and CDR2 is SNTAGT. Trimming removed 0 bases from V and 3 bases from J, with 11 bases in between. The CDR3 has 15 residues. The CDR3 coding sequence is TGTGCCAGCAGTGACTCGACGCCCGGGGAAGAGACCCAGTACTTC. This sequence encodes CASSDSTPGEETQYF.

CDR3 DNA: TGTGCCTGGAGTGTTCCCACGGGTGAGCAGTTCTTC. Protein sequence: CAWSVPTGEQFF. The rearrangement links TRBV30 to TRBJ2-1, with D unclear. The V and J ends lost 0 bases and 9 bases respectively, with 9 bases between them. This CDR3 spans 12 amino acids. Per the germline V gene, CDR1 is GTSNPN and CDR2 is SVGIG (reference sequence).

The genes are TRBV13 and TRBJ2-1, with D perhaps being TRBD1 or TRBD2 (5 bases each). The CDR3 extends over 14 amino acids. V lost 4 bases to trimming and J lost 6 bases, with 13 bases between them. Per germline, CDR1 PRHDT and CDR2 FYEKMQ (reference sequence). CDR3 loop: CASSSRTGANEQFF. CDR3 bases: TGTGCCAGCAGCTCGAGGACCGGGGCCAATGAGCAGTTCTTC.